The 27 T cell receptor beta chains below were found in one sample sequenced in a study of T cell repertoires in cytomegalovirus infection. From the reads, TCRdb called clonotypes with MiXCR, one entry per CDR3 protein. The sample has about 830,000 distinct CDR3 sequences; less than 35% are singletons. Their antigens are not known. The source material was cultured CD8+ T cells from PBMCs, sampled from culture after CMV antigen stimulation. The source is a human donor in good health (CMV status not recorded). Some clones in this sample may be carry-over from other donors' samples.

The chain couples TRBV29-1 to TRBJ1-2; tentatively, D is TRBD1 (5 bases). The germline V gene encodes CDR1 SQVTM and CDR2 ANQGSEA. The V end was cut by 3 bases, the J end by 4 bases, with 12 bases between. This CDR3 spans 13 amino acids. In DNA, the CDR3 is TGCAGCGTTGATACCGGACAACGCTATGGCTACACCTTC. Its protein product is CSVDTGQRYGYTF.

This clonotype has only a few counts. CDR3 DNA sequence: TGTGCCAGCAGCCAAGAAGCAGGGGCGTACTACGAGCAGTACTTC. It encodes CASSQEAGAYYEQYF. The chain is built from TRBV4-2 and TRBJ2-7; weak D call: TRBD1 (6 bases). Between the trimmed V and J ends, which lost 0 bases and 3 bases, there was a span of 12 bases. Germline-derived CDR1 and CDR2 are LGHNA and YNFKEQ. The CDR3 sequence is 15 residues long.

This clonotype was detected only a few times. The gene calls are TRBV6-5 and TRBJ2-5, with 9 bases lining up with TRBD1. Germline CDR1 is MNHEY and CDR2 is SVGAGI. The CDR3 runs 15 residues. V shed 5 bases, J shed 3 bases, and the junction held 7 bases outside the gene matches. CDR3 amino acids: CASSEGTGWEETQYF. CDR3 nucleotide sequence: TGTGCCAGCAGTGAGGGGACAGGGTGGGAAGAGACCCAGTACTTC.

A few counts support this clonotype. The genes are TRBV6-1 and TRBJ2-1, with no clear D. V lost 3 bases and J lost 0, with 12 bases in between. The CDR3 has 16 residues. In germline, CDR1 is MNHNS, CDR2 SASEGT. The CDR3 DNA sequence: TGTGCCAGCAGTGACCCCCTTGAAAGCTCCTACAATGAGCAGTTCTTC. It codes for CASSDPLESSYNEQFF.

The gene calls are TRBV11-2 and TRBJ2-5, with 11 positions matching TRBD2. J gave up 12 bases and V 6 bases, and 12 bases lay outside the gene matches. This CDR3 has 14 residues. Germline V CDR1 and CDR2: SGHAT, FQNNGV. The chain's CDR3 is CASSYSGGVVDKYF. The CDR3, as DNA: TGTGCCAGCAGTTATAGCGGGGGGGTCGTTGATAAGTACTTC.

V and J are TRBV14 and TRBJ1-1; D gene unclear. Per germline, CDR1 SGHDN and CDR2 FVKESK. The CDR3 extends over 14 amino acids. The V and J ends lost 3 bases and 4 bases respectively, with 12 bases between them. CDR3 sequence (DNA): TGTGCCAGCAGCCATGAGATCGAGGGCACTGAAGCTTTCTTT. It encodes CASSHEIEGTEAFF.

In DNA, the CDR3 is TGTGCCAGCAGCTTAGGAGGGAGCCCTCGGGGCCAGGAGACCCAGTACTTC. Translating gives CASSLGGSPRGQETQYF. The J gene is TRBJ2-5, the V gene TRBV7-9; D possibly uses TRBD1 or TRBD2 (5 bases each). CDR3 length: 17 residues. Trimming took 1 base from V and 5 from J, leaving 20 bases between them. CDR1 is SEHNR and CDR2 is FQNEAQ in the germline V gene (reference sequence).

This chain uses TRBV10-3 with TRBJ1-2; no clear D. This CDR3 comprises 11 residues. The V end lost 0 bases, the J end lost 6 bases, and 2 bases lay between the germline ends. In germline, CDR1 is ENHRY, CDR2 SYGVKD. CDR3 DNA sequence: TGTGCCATCAGTGAGTCGGATGGCTACACCTTC. Protein: CAISESDGYTF.

The chain combines TRBV7-9 with TRBJ2-7; possibly TRBD2 for D (5 bases). The V end lost 6 bases, the J end lost 7 bases, and 22 bases lay between the germline ends. The germline gives CDR1 SEHNR, CDR2 FQNEAQ (reference sequence). The CDR3 is 15 residues long. The CDR3: CASRTHMGKSGEQYF. CDR3 coding DNA: TGTGCCAGCAGGACCCACATGGGTAAATCGGGGGAGCAGTACTTC.

The chain uses TRBV6-1 and TRBJ2-2, with 11 bases aligning to TRBD2. From germline, CDR1 is MNHNS and CDR2 SASEGT. This CDR3 is 17 amino acids long. V was pared by 5 bases and J by 5 bases, with 10 bases of the junction left unmatched. The CDR3, as DNA: TGTGCCAGCAGTACTCCGGGACTAGCGGCGAGAACCGGGGAGCTGTTTTTT. Translated, it gives CASSTPGLAARTGELFF.

This clonotype occurred many times. The V call is TRBV7-6, the J call TRBJ2-3, with D possibly called TRBD1 or TRBD2 (6 bases each). From germline, CDR1 is SGHVS and CDR2 FNYEAQ. V was pared by 4 bases and J by 2 bases, with 19 bases between. The CDR3 spans 17 residues. The CDR3 reads CASSYTGAGAITDTQYF. The CDR3 DNA reads TGTGCCAGCAGCTATACGGGGGCAGGAGCTATCACAGATACGCAGTATTTT.

This clonotype was detected ten times or more. The V call is TRBV7-2, the J call TRBJ1-5; D ambiguous. Deletions cut 5 bases from V and 9 bases from J, with 14 bases between. The CDR3 is 13 residues long. Looked up from germline, CDR1 is SGHTA and CDR2 is FQGNSA. The CDR3 sequence: CASSRNRVRPQHF. CDR3 bases: TGTGCCAGCAGCCGCAACAGAGTGAGGCCCCAGCATTTT.

J is TRBJ1-4 and V is TRBV27, with D uncertain. Germline-derived CDR1 and CDR2 are MNHEY and SMNVEV (reference sequence). Trimming removed 9 bases from V and 3 bases from J, with 8 bases in between. The CDR3 runs 12 residues. CDR3 nucleotides: TGTGCCAGTTGGGCAGCTAATGAAAAACTGTTTTTT. It codes for CASWAANEKLFF.

A few counts support this clonotype. The V call is TRBV6-6, the J call TRBJ2-7; D is perhaps TRBD2 (6 bases). Trimming cost V 6 bases and J 0 bases, with 12 bases left between them. The CDR3 is 14 residues long. CDR1 and CDR2 from the germline V gene are MNHNY and SVGAGI (reference sequence). CDR3 sequence reads: CASSMRGTSYEQYV. The CDR3 nucleotides are TGTGCCAGCAGCATGCGCGGGACCTCCTACGAGCAGTACGTC.

V is TRBV6-6 and J is TRBJ1-1; D unclear. V was clipped by 0 bases and J by 6 bases, with 14 bases between them. This CDR3 region has 15 residues. CDR1 is MNHNY, CDR2 SVGAGI, per germline (reference sequence). For the CDR3, the DNA is TGTGCCAGCAGTTACTCCCCTGAGGGTCGGGCTGAAGCTTTCTTT. Translated, it gives CASSYSPEGRAEAFF.

This clonotype was counted ten times or more. This chain joins TRBV7-9 and TRBJ2-3; the match to TRBD2 covers 10 bases. Trimming at V came to 2 bases and at J to 4 bases, leaving 6 bases not matched to a gene. Germline CDR1 and CDR2: SEHNR and FQNEAQ (reference sequence). The CDR3 totals 16 residues. CDR3 in amino acids: CASSLSLAGASDTQYF. The CDR3 region has the DNA TGTGCCAGCAGCTTATCTCTAGCGGGGGCCTCAGATACGCAGTATTTT.

This sequence joins TRBV27 and TRBJ2-7, with 12 bases matching TRBD1. V was pared by 10 bases and J by 1 base, with 11 bases of the junction left unmatched. Germline CDR1 is MNHEY and CDR2 is SMNVEV (reference sequence). CDR3 length: 16 amino acids. Written as DNA, the CDR3 is TGTGCCACCCCCCGGGACAGGGGGCGATGGTCCTACGAGCAGTACGTC. Translating it yields CATPRDRGRWSYEQYV.

This chain joins TRBV6-1 and TRBJ2-1; D ambiguous. CDR3 length equals 11 residues. Trimming cost V 2 bases and J 11 bases, with 7 bases left between them. Germline values: CDR1 MNHNS, CDR2 SASEGT. CDR3 in amino acids: CASSELDKQFF. In DNA, the CDR3 is TGTGCCAGCAGTGAACTCGATAAGCAGTTCTTC.

This clonotype occurred a few times. The V and J genes are TRBV6-1 and TRBJ1-1; D is undetermined. Germline V gives CDR1 MNHNS, CDR2 SASEGT. Trimming removed 0 bases from V and 2 bases from J, with 4 bases in between. The CDR3 has 13 residues. The CDR3 sequence: CASSEAFNTEAFF. The CDR3 coding sequence is TGTGCCAGCAGTGAAGCCTTCAACACTGAAGCTTTCTTT.

The V gene is TRBV12-3 or TRBV12-4, the J gene TRBJ1-1; D not certain. The CDR3 is 15 residues long. The V end lost 4 bases, the J end lost 1 base, and 13 bases lay between the germline ends. The CDR3 sequence is CASSSSSQQNTEAFF. The CDR3 DNA is TGTGCCAGCAGTTCCTCGAGTCAGCAGAACACTGAAGCTTTCTTT.

There are a few counts of this clonotype. V is TRBV6-2 or TRBV6-3 and J is TRBJ2-5, with 9 bases matching TRBD2. The V gene's germline CDR1 is MNHEY and CDR2 SVGEGT. J gave up 5 bases and V 4 bases, and 11 bases lay outside the gene matches. The CDR3 extends over 16 amino acids. The CDR3 region is CASSFMGGGAMETQYF. The CDR3 DNA reads as TGTGCCAGCAGTTTTATGGGCGGGGGGGCCATGGAGACCCAGTACTTC.

The chain joins TRBV9 to TRBJ2-2, with D possibly being TRBD2 (6 bases). Per the germline V gene, CDR1 is SGDLS and CDR2 is YYNGEE. The CDR3 totals 14 residues. V lost 3 bases and J 7 bases, leaving 13 bases between the germline ends. The CDR3 sequence: CASSAPSEGGELFF. The CDR3 DNA is TGTGCCAGCAGCGCACCTAGCGAAGGCGGGGAGCTGTTTTTT.

V gene TRBV7-9 combines with J gene TRBJ1-5; possible D gene TRBD1, 5 bases. This CDR3 contains 15 residues. The ends were cut back, 3 bases at V and 1 base at J, with 10 bases in the middle. CDR1 is SEHNR, CDR2 FQNEAQ, per germline (reference sequence). The CDR3 is CASSFSQVSNQPQHF. CDR3 coding DNA: TGTGCCAGCAGCTTCTCACAGGTCAGCAATCAGCCCCAGCATTTT.

The chain links TRBV7-6 to TRBJ2-7; no clear D. The CDR3 has 15 residues. Trimming took off 3 bases at V and 0 bases at J, with 12 bases between the two ends. CDR1 and CDR2 (germline): SGHVS, FNYEAQ. CDR3 loop: CASSFKASPSYEQYF. The CDR3 nucleotides are TGTGCCAGCAGCTTTAAAGCCTCTCCCTCCTACGAGCAGTACTTC. The variable domain in full, with the rest retrieved from reference TRBV7-6 and TRBJ2-7, is GAGVSQSPRYKVTKRGQDVALRCDPISGHVSLYWYRQALGQGPEFLTYFNYEAQQDKSGLPNDRFSAERPEGSISTLTIQRTEQRDSAMYRCASSFKASPSYEQYFGPGTRLTVT.

The CDR3 DNA reads TGTGCCAGCAGAGGCCCGGGACAGACCCACTACGAGCAGTACTTC. Protein: CASRGPGQTHYEQYF. The chain couples TRBV2 to TRBJ2-7, with 7 bases identical to TRBD1. Losses at the gene ends were 6 bases for V and 3 bases for J; bases not matched to a gene: 11. Germline-derived CDR1 and CDR2 are SNHLY and FYNNEI. The CDR3 is 15 residues long.

This clonotype was observed a few times. A read error is possible here, since a much larger clone lies one base away. CDR3 amino acids: CASSSVGTAYNEQFF. Here the CDR3 DNA reads TGTGCCAGCAGCTCAGTCGGGACAGCCTACAATGAGCAGTTCTTC. The rearrangement links TRBV7-9 to TRBJ2-1; 7 bases fit TRBD1. Germline V lookup: CDR1 SEHNR, CDR2 FQNEAQ (reference sequence). Trimming removed 4 bases from V and 2 bases from J; junction bases left unmatched: 5. The CDR3 contains 15 residues.

This clonotype was detected only a few times. The chain uses TRBV27 and TRBJ2-3; D gene uncertain. V lost 7 bases, J lost 0 bases, and 8 bases lay in between. The CDR3 sequence is 13 residues long. In germline, CDR1 is MNHEY, CDR2 SMNVEV (reference sequence). The CDR3 DNA follows: TGTGCCAGCACCGGAATCAGCACAGATACGCAGTATTTT. Translated, it gives CASTGISTDTQYF.